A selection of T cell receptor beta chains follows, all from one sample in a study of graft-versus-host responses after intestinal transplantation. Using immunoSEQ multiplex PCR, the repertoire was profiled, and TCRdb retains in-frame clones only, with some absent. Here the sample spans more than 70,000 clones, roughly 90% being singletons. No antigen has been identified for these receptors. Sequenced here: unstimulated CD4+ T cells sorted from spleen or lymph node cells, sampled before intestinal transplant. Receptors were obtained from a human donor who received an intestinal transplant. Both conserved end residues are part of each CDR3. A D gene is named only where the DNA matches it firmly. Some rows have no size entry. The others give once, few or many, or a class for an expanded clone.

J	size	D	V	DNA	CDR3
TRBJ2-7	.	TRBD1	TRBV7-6	TGTGCCAGCAGCTTAACCGACAGGGCCCCCGGAAAATACGAGCAGTACTTC	CASSLTDRAPGKYEQYF
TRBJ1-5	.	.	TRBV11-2	TGTGCCAGCAGCCTGGAACCGACAGCAAATCAGCCCCAGCATTTT	CASSLEPTANQPQHF
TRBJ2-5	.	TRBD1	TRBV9	TGTGCCAGCAGCACCCGGACAGGGGGAACGGAGACCCAGTACTTC	CASSTRTGGTETQYF
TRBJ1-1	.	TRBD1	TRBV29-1	TGCAGCGCCCGGGGGCCGGGACAGGGAGATGGGACGAACACTGAAGCTTTCTTT	CSARGPGQGDGTNTEAFF
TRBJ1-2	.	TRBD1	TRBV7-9	TGTGCCAGCAGCTTAAGACAGGGAGATGGCTACACCTTC	CASSLRQGDGYTF
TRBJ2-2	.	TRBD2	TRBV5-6	TGTGCCAGCAGCTTGGCGGGACTAGCGGGGATTCTGAACACCGGGGAGCTGTTTTTT	CASSLAGLAGILNTGELFF
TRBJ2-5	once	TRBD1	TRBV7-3	TGTGCCAGCAGCTCCTACAGGGGGGAGACCCAGTACTTC	CASSSYRGETQYF
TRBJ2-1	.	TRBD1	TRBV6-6	TGTGCCAGCAGCCTGACAGGGGCTTCCTACAATGAGCAGTTCTTC	CASSLTGASYNEQFF
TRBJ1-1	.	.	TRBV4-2	TGTGCCAGCAGCCAAGGACTACTATCCACTGAAGCTTTCTTT	CASSQGLLSTEAFF
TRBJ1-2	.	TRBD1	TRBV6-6	TGTGCCACCAAAAAAGACAGGGAAGTAAGCTATGGCTACACCTTC	CATKKDREVSYGYTF
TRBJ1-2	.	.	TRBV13	TGTGCCAGCAGCTCCGGGAGGAACTATGGCTACACCTTC	CASSSGRNYGYTF
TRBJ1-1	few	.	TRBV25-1	TGTGCCAGCAGTGGACCAGGGAAAGTAAAGGGGGCTTTCTTT	CASSGPGKVKGAFF
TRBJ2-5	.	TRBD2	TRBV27	TGTGCCAGCAGTCCGGGCCAGCTAGCGGGGCGAGAGACCCAGTACTTC	CASSPGQLAGRETQYF
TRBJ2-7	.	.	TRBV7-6	TGTGCCAGCAGCTTAGCCCAAACCTACGAGCAGTACTTC	CASSLAQTYEQYF
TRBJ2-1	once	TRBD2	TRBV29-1	TGCAGCGGAGGTCCGGGACTAGCAGATAATGAGCAGTTCTTC	CSGGPGLADNEQFF
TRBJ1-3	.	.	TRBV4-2	TGTGCCAGCAGCCAAGAAGCTGCGGCGGGCACCATATATTTT	CASSQEAAAGTIYF
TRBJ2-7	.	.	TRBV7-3	TGTGCCAGCAGCTTAGCGGAGTTCTACGAGCAGTACTTC	CASSLAEFYEQYF
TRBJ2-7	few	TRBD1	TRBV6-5	TGTGCCAGCAGTCGGGACAGGGGCTACGAGCAGTACTTC	CASSRDRGYEQYF
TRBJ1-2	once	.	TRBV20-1	TGCAGTGCCTCAAACACGTATGGCTACACCTTC	CSASNTYGYTF
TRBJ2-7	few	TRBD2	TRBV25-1	TGTGCCAGCAGTGGAGTAGCGGGGGGCCTTCACGAGCAGTACTTC	CASSGVAGGLHEQYF
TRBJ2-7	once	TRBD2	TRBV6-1	TGTGCCAGCAGCCCGGGGGGGGCCAGGCACGAGCAGTACTTC	CASSPGGARHEQYF
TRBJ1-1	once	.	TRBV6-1	TGTGCCAGCAGATTAGGGAGGAGGGACACTGAAGCTTTCTTT	CASRLGRRDTEAFF
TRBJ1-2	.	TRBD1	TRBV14	TGTGCCAGCAGCCAAGAATTCCCACAGGGGCGGTTTGGCTACACCTTC	CASSQEFPQGRFGYTF
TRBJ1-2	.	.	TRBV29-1	TGCAGCGTTGATCTAGCGGGGGGGACCGTCCGCTACACCTTC	CSVDLAGGTVRYTF
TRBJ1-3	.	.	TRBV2	TGTGCCAGCAGTGAACAGGGAAACACCATATATTTT	CASSEQGNTIYF
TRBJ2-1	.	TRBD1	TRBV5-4	TGTGCCAGCAGCCCCGGGGGGACAGGGGGCAGTGAGCAGTTCTTC	CASSPGGTGGSEQFF
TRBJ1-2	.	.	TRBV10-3	TGTGCCATCAGTGAGGTAACAGGTATGCTGGATGGCTACACCTTC	CAISEVTGMLDGYTF
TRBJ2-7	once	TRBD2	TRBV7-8	TGTGCCAGCACCACAATAGCGGGGGGGAAGTACGAGCAGTACTTC	CASTTIAGGKYEQYF
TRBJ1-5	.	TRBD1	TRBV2	TGTGCCAGCATCGCAGGGGGCGATCAGCCCCAGCATTTT	CASIAGGDQPQHF
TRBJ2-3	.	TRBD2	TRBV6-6	TGTGCCAGCAGTTATCGGGGGGATGGCACAGATACGCAGTATTTT	CASSYRGDGTDTQYF
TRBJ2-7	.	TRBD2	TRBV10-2	TGCGCCAGCAGTAAAATTGGACTAGCACGAGGCTACGAGCAGTACTTC	CASSKIGLARGYEQYF
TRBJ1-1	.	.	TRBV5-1	TGCGCCAGCAGCTTACACCCAGGGTTCGGGAACACTGAAGCTTTCTTT	CASSLHPGFGNTEAFF
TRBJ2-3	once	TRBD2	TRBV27	TGTGCCAGCAGTTTGAGGGTGACTAGCGGGGGCCAATCTAGCACAGATACGCAGTATTTT	CASSLRVTSGGQSSTDTQYF
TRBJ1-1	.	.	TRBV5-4	TGTGCCAGCAGCTTTGGACCACAGGGTTGGCTCACTGAAGCTTTCTTT	CASSFGPQGWLTEAFF
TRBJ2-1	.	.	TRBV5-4	TGTGCCAGCAGCCCCCCCCCGGTGGGGGGGCCCTATGAGCAGTTCTTC	CASSPPPVGGPYEQFF
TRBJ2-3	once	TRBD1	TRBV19	TGTGCCAGTAGTAGTCAGGGGGGCACAGATACGCAGTATTTT	CASSSQGGTDTQYF
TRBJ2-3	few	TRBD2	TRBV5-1	TGCGCCAGCAGCGCCAACGCGGGGGGGCCCGGAGATACGCAGTATTTT	CASSANAGGPGDTQYF
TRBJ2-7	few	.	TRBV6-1	TGTGCCAGCAGTGCCCAGAACTACGAGCAGTACTTC	CASSAQNYEQYF
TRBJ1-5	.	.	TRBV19	TGTGCCAGTAGTATCCGGGTTGGCAATCAGCCCCAGCATTTT	CASSIRVGNQPQHF
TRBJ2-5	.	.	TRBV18	TGTGCCAGCTCCCTTGCCGGGCAGGGCGAGACCCAGTACTTC	CASSLAGQGETQYF
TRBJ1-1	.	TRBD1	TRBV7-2	TGTGCCAGCAGCTTAGCTCCCGGGACAGGGGACACTGAAGCTTTCTTT	CASSLAPGTGDTEAFF
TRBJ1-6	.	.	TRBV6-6	TGTGCCAGCAGCGCCGCCACTCACAGGGTGGACTCACCCCTCCACTTT	CASSAATHRVDSPLHF